The rows below give T cell receptor beta chains drawn from one sample of a study of T cells after yellow fever vaccination. TCRdb analysed the 5' RACE reads with MiXCR anew, one entry per CDR3 protein. The repertoire consists of some 250,000 distinct CDR3 sequences, with roughly 7.2% occurring once and the leading ten covering 0.85%. Specimen: CD4+ T cells sorted from PBMCs, collected 15 days after the yellow fever booster vaccination. The receptors were sampled from a man aged 25-45 years who received the YFV17D yellow fever vaccine. Both conserved end residues are part of each CDR3. A D gene is named only where the DNA matches it firmly. A clone size is listed for some rows: how often the clone was seen (once, few, many), or a class if it is expanded.

j_gene | d_gene | v_gene | abundance | CDR3aa | CDR3nt
TRBJ2-7 | . | TRBV28 | many | CASSSTFGTYEQYF | TGTGCCAGCAGTTCCACGTTCGGGACGTACGAGCAGTACTTC
TRBJ2-5 | TRBD1 | TRBV7-8 | few | CASSLVGGTGRSETQYF | TGTGCCAGCAGCTTAGTCGGCGGGACAGGGAGATCAGAGACCCAGTACTTC
TRBJ1-2 | TRBD1 | TRBV20-1 | few | CSATPPGQVYGYTF | TGCAGTGCCACCCCCCCGGGACAGGTTTATGGCTACACCTTC
TRBJ2-7 | TRBD2 | TRBV20-1 | few | CSASPPNLADPYEQYF | TGCAGTGCTAGCCCCCCGAACCTAGCGGATCCCTACGAGCAGTACTTC
TRBJ1-2 | . | TRBV5-6 | . | CASSLTTIDYGYTF | TGTGCCAGCAGCTTGACAACAATAGACTATGGCTACACCTTC
TRBJ2-7 | . | TRBV2 | few | CASSDPSSSYEQYF | TGTGCCAGCAGTGATCCCTCCAGCTCCTACGAGCAGTACTTC
TRBJ1-2 | . | TRBV7-9 | . | CASSTEVAFGYGYTF | TGTGCCAGCAGCACAGAAGTCGCCTTCGGCTATGGCTACACCTTC
TRBJ1-3 | . | TRBV6-5 | . | CASSYSAGSGNTIYF | TGTGCCAGCAGTTACTCGGCAGGGAGTGGAAACACCATATATTTT
TRBJ2-7 | TRBD1 | TRBV10-3 | few | CAIKGQGGEQYF | TGTGCCATCAAAGGACAGGGAGGCGAGCAGTACTTC
TRBJ1-2 | . | TRBV15 | many | CATSRDQAGGYTF | TGTGCCACCAGCAGAGACCAGGCGGGAGGCTACACCTTC
TRBJ2-7 | TRBD2 | TRBV12-3/TRBV12-4 | many | CASSWASGSGEQYF | TGTGCCAGCAGTTGGGCTAGCGGGAGCGGCGAGCAGTACTTC
TRBJ1-2 | TRBD1 | TRBV15 | few | CATSRDPGQGVRYTF | TGTGCCACCAGCAGAGACCCGGGACAGGGAGTGCGCTACACCTTC
TRBJ2-7 | TRBD2 | TRBV5-6 | . | CASSPTYGGSAEQYF | TGTGCCAGCAGCCCAACGTATGGCGGGAGTGCCGAGCAGTACTTC
TRBJ2-4 | . | TRBV12-3/TRBV12-4 | many | CASSQLGLAKNIQYF | TGTGCCAGCAGTCAACTAGGACTAGCCAAAAACATTCAGTACTTC
TRBJ2-4 | TRBD2 | TRBV12-3/TRBV12-4 | few | CASSPWTSGALAKNIQYF | TGTGCCAGCAGTCCGTGGACTAGCGGGGCCCTAGCCAAAAACATTCAGTACTTC
TRBJ1-2 | . | TRBV12-3/TRBV12-4 | few | CASSPPGGEGYTF | TGTGCCAGCAGTCCCCCCGGTGGGGAAGGCTACACCTTC
TRBJ2-6 | TRBD1 | TRBV11-1 | . | CASSFDRDRGSGANVLTF | TGTGCCAGCAGCTTTGATCGGGACAGGGGTTCTGGGGCCAACGTCCTGACTTTC
TRBJ1-6 | . | TRBV2 | . | CASSTGGGAVYNSPLHF | TGTGCCAGCAGTACAGGTGGTGGAGCGGTCTATAATTCACCCCTCCACTTT
TRBJ2-5 | TRBD2 | TRBV5-1 | many | CASSSTSGGAETQYF | TGCGCCAGCAGCTCGACTAGCGGAGGGGCAGAGACCCAGTACTTC
TRBJ1-4 | . | TRBV20-1 | . | CSAIRVDHEKLFF | TGCAGTGCTATTCGCGTGGACCATGAAAAACTGTTTTTT
TRBJ2-7 | TRBD2 | TRBV10-3 | . | CAISESMLAGCDEQYF | TGTGCCATCAGTGAGTCTATGCTAGCGGGATGCGACGAGCAGTACTTC
TRBJ2-3 | TRBD2 | TRBV7-6 | many | CASSLFGRTDTQYF | TGTGCCAGCAGCTTGTTCGGGAGGACAGATACGCAGTATTTT
TRBJ2-4 | . | TRBV12-3/TRBV12-4 | . | CASSPVEAKNIQYF | TGTGCCAGCAGCCCGGTTGAAGCCAAAAACATTCAGTACTTC
TRBJ2-2 | . | TRBV7-2 | . | CASSLEVGELFF | TGTGCCAGCAGCTTAGAGGTCGGGGAGCTGTTTTTT
TRBJ1-1 | . | TRBV18 | . | CASSPQRVEGTEAFF | TGTGCCAGCTCACCACAAAGAGTGGAGGGCACTGAAGCTTTCTTT
TRBJ1-2 | TRBD1 | TRBV18 | many | CASSPLTGKGAIGYGYTF | TGTGCCAGCTCACCTCTCACGGGAAAGGGGGCGATCGGCTATGGCTACACCTTC
TRBJ2-1 | TRBD2 | TRBV7-2 | . | CASSSGLAGVQEQFF | TGTGCCAGCAGCTCTGGACTAGCGGGAGTCCAGGAGCAGTTCTTC
TRBJ1-2 | . | TRBV9 | . | CASSVEMGRGYGYTF | TGTGCCAGCAGCGTAGAAATGGGTAGGGGATATGGCTACACCTTC
TRBJ2-7 | . | TRBV7-2 | . | CASSSDLYEQYF | TGTGCCAGCAGCTCGGACTTGTACGAGCAGTACTTC
TRBJ2-1 | TRBD1 | TRBV5-1 | . | CASSASTGGYNEQFF | TGCGCCAGCAGTGCGTCGACAGGGGGCTACAATGAGCAGTTCTTC
TRBJ2-3 | TRBD1 | TRBV6-5 | . | CASSYATGVEDTQYF | TGTGCCAGCAGTTACGCCACAGGGGTGGAAGATACGCAGTATTTT
TRBJ1-1 | . | TRBV7-9 | . | CASTLSGPPFYTEAFF | TGTGCCAGCACCCTAAGCGGTCCTCCCTTTTATACTGAAGCTTTCTTT
TRBJ2-3 | TRBD1 | TRBV13 | many | CASSLVFSGTVGSTDTQYF | TGTGCCAGCAGCCTAGTCTTTAGTGGGACAGTGGGGAGCACAGATACGCAGTATTTT
TRBJ2-7 | . | TRBV5-4 | many | CASSVSGLSYEQYF | TGTGCCAGCAGCGTATCCGGTTTGAGCTACGAGCAGTACTTC
TRBJ2-5 | . | TRBV12-3/TRBV12-4 | many | CASSLSGAETQYF | TGTGCCAGCAGTTTATCGGGGGCCGAGACCCAGTACTTC
TRBJ2-7 | . | TRBV6-2/TRBV6-3 | many | CASSSSRDFKTEQYF | TGTGCCAGCAGTTCCTCCCGGGACTTTAAGACCGAGCAGTACTTC
TRBJ1-2 | TRBD1 | TRBV29-1 | . | CSAGTGSGYGYTF | TGCAGCGCTGGGACAGGGAGTGGCTATGGCTACACCTTC
TRBJ1-2 | . | TRBV20-1 | . | CSATYLRVRGNYGYTF | TGCAGTGCTACTTATCTGAGGGTGCGTGGGAACTATGGCTACACCTTC
TRBJ1-2 | . | TRBV7-9 | many | CASSFVDGEGYTF | TGTGCCAGCAGCTTCGTCGACGGGGAAGGCTACACCTTC
TRBJ2-7 | TRBD2 | TRBV7-9 | many | CASSPYRLAGGNEQYF | TGTGCCAGCAGCCCTTACAGACTAGCGGGAGGAAACGAGCAGTACTTC
TRBJ2-5 | . | TRBV6-6 | many | CASSSTRLETQYF | TGTGCCAGCAGTTCGACAAGGCTAGAGACCCAGTACTTC
TRBJ2-5 | . | TRBV29-1 | few | CSVEFGGEETQYF | TGCAGCGTTGAATTTGGCGGGGAAGAGACCCAGTACTTC
TRBJ1-1 | . | TRBV14 | once | CASSRAKGGTAFF | TGTGCCAGCAGCCGAGCTAAGGGTGGTACAGCTTTCTTT
TRBJ2-1 | TRBD1 | TRBV2 | few | CASRPSKGASPGSYNEQFF | TGTGCCAGCAGACCCTCGAAGGGGGCGTCACCCGGTTCCTACAATGAGCAGTTCTTC
TRBJ2-7 | . | TRBV4-3 | many | CARTPPWELYEQYF | TGCGCCAGAACCCCACCCTGGGAACTCTACGAGCAGTACTTC
TRBJ1-3 | . | TRBV28 | . | CASSTTRRGGNTIYF | TGTGCCAGCAGTACCACCCGGAGGGGTGGAAACACCATATATTTT